The source of this T cell receptor beta chain is a study of T cells in Graves' hyperthyroidism and ophthalmopathy. Amplification of TCR beta CDR3 regions used RNA as the template. First-round RT-PCR targeting the TCR CDR3 was performed with the HTBI primer set. TCRdb ran MiXCR on the multiplex PCR reads and lists one entry per CDR3 protein. The table shows roughly 400,000 distinct CDR3 sequences, with 20% to 25% occurring only once. Germline V gives CDR1 SGHTA, CDR2 FQGNSA. J lost 1 base, V lost 7 bases, and 8 bases had no gene match. CDR3 length equals 15 residues. V gene TRBV7-2 combines with J gene TRBJ2-3; 7 bases are shared with TRBD2. Source material: blood. This clonotype originated in a man between 50 and 59 years old with Graves' hyperthyroidism. The CDR3 here is CASTSSGAGTDTQYF. The CDR3 nucleotides are TGTGCCAGCACCTCTAGCGGAGCGGGCACAGATACGCAGTATTTT.